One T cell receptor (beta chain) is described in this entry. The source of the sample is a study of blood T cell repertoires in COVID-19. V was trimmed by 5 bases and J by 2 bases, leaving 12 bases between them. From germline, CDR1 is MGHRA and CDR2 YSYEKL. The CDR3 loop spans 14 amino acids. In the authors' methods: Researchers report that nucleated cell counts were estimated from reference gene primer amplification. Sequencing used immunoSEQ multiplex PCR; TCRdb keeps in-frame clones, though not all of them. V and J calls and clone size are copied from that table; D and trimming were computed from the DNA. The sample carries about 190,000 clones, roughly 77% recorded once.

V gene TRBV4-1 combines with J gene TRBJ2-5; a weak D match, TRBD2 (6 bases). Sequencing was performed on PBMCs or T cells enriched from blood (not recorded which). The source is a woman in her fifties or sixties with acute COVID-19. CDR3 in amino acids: CASSTRTNQETQYF. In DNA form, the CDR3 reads TGCGCCAGCAGCACCCGGACTAATCAAGAGACCCAGTACTTC.